This entry describes one TCR beta chain. The antigen remains undetermined. The data were taken from a study of T cells after yellow fever vaccination. Study-wide results and caveats: Of the clonotypes, a small share occurred in both CD4 and CD8 compartments. Secondary responses were weaker yet peaked faster, day 5 versus 15. At 95% to 96% for CD4 and 75% to 90% for CD8, most primary-vaccination clones showed up again after the booster.

MiXCR, run by TCRdb on the 5' RACE reads, gives a single entry per CDR3 protein. The sample includes hundreds of thousands of distinct CDR3 sequences, roughly 13% of them seen just once. The CDR3 consists of 20 residues. Germline lookup yields CDR1 MNHEY and CDR2 SMNVEV (reference sequence). J lost 0 bases, V lost 3 bases, and 13 bases had no gene match. V usage is TRBV27 and J usage is TRBJ2-1, with 11 bases fitting TRBD2. The sample was PBMCs, taken on the day of the yellow fever booster vaccination. This TCR came from a man under 40 who received the YFV17D yellow fever vaccine. This chain's CDR3 is CASSFLLAGGHTSSYNEQFF. The CDR3 DNA follows: TGTGCCAGCAGTTTTCTCCTAGCGGGAGGCCACACTAGCTCCTACAATGAGCAGTTCTTC.